The 15 T cell receptor beta chains reported below all come from one sample, sequenced in a study of blood T cell repertoires in COVID-19. Only in-frame clones appear in the TCRdb table, and some are missing; sequencing was by immunoSEQ multiplex PCR. The table has approximately 190,000 clones, around 84% seen once; the top ten hold approximately 15%. Sequencing was done on a sample of peripheral blood. These receptors all come from a man aged 25 to 40 with active or convalescent COVID-19.

CDR3 in amino acids: CASHRGETNEKLFF. Written as DNA, the CDR3 is TGTGCCAGCCACAGGGGCGAAACTAATGAAAAACTGTTTTTT. The gene calls are TRBV28 and TRBJ1-4; 7 bases are a match to TRBD1. Germline V CDR1 and CDR2: MDHEN, SYDVKM. V shed 8 bases and J 1 base; nucleotides not matched to a gene: 4. The CDR3 has 14 residues.

J is TRBJ2-7 and V is TRBV2, with 11 bases matching TRBD1. Per germline, CDR1 SNHLY and CDR2 FYNNEI. Trimming took 5 bases from V and 2 from J; bases not matched to a gene: 2. This CDR3 is 14 amino acids long. The DNA of the CDR3 is TGTGCCAGCAGTACGGGACAGGGGGCCTACGAGCAGTACTTC. Its protein is CASSTGQGAYEQYF.

The chain recombines TRBV4-3 with TRBJ1-6, with 10 bases matching TRBD1. CDR3 size: 16 residues. V was clipped by 0 bases and J by 6 bases; unmatched bases: 2. Germline-derived CDR1 and CDR2 are LGHNA and YSLEER. CDR3 DNA sequence: TGCGCCAGCAGCCAAGACCGGGACAGGGGTAATTCACCCCTCCACTTT. It specifies CASSQDRDRGNSPLHF.

This sequence joins TRBV2 and TRBJ1-4, with a possible D match to TRBD1 (6 bases). The germline V gene encodes CDR1 SNHLY and CDR2 FYNNEI. The CDR3 runs to 14 residues. With 6 bases removed from V and 5 bases from J, the gap between germline ends came to 13 bases. The CDR3 DNA sequence: TGTGCCAGCAGCGATGGGACAAGGAATGAAAAACTGTTTTTT. Amino acids: CASSDGTRNEKLFF.

This chain uses TRBV6-5 with TRBJ1-2; D is unresolved. Trimming took 0 bases from V and 5 from J, leaving 10 bases between them. The CDR3 has 14 residues. Germline values: CDR1 MNHEY, CDR2 SVGAGI. CDR3 sequence: CASSYSVLSYGYTF. The CDR3 DNA follows: TGTGCCAGCAGTTACTCGGTGCTGAGTTATGGCTACACCTTC.

The V call is TRBV19, the J call TRBJ1-1, with D possibly matching TRBD1 (5 bases). V was clipped by 3 bases and J by 5 bases, with 22 bases between them. CDR3 size: 17 residues. Per the germline V gene, CDR1 is LNHDA and CDR2 is SQIVND (reference sequence). The CDR3 DNA follows: TGTGCCAGTAGTATCGATTTCCGGGGGGGTTGGAGGACTGAAGCTTTCTTT. Protein: CASSIDFRGGWRTEAFF.

V is TRBV2 and J is TRBJ1-2; possibly TRBD1 for D (6 bases). Germline CDR1 is SNHLY and CDR2 is FYNNEI. Trimming took off 4 bases at V and 4 bases at J, with 13 bases between the two ends. This CDR3 region has 14 residues. The CDR3 loop reads CASSAGGAGYGYTF. In DNA form, the CDR3 reads TGTGCCAGCAGTGCTGGGGGCGCCGGCTATGGCTACACCTTC.

The count of this clone is one. Other nucleotide sequences in the sample specify the same CDR3. J is TRBJ2-2 and V is TRBV28; TRBD1 aligns across 8 bases. With 5 bases clipped from V and 4 bases from J, the junction kept 0 bases outside the gene matches. This CDR3 has 13 residues. Germline CDR1 reads MDHEN; CDR2 reads SYDVKM. The CDR3 sequence: CASSTGGTGELFF. DNA for the CDR3: TGTGCCAGCAGTACAGGGGGCACCGGGGAGCTGTTTTTT. The entire variable domain, with the rest obtained from reference TRBV28 and TRBJ2-2, is as follows: DVKVTQSSRYLVKRTGEKVFLECVQDMDHENMFWYRQDPGLGLRLIYFSYDVKMKEKGDIPEGYSVSREKKERFSLILESASTNQTSMYLCASSTGGTGELFFGEGSRLTVL.

The V and J genes are TRBV28 and TRBJ2-6, with D uncertain. V dropped 8 bases and J dropped 0 bases, with 11 bases sitting between them. This CDR3 spans 15 amino acids. Germline lookup yields CDR1 MDHEN and CDR2 SYDVKM. In DNA, the CDR3 is TGTGCCAGCTCTCCACCGGGCTCTGGGGCCAACGTCCTGACTTTC. Its protein is CASSPPGSGANVLTF. Variable domain in full (rest from reference TRBV28 and TRBJ2-6): DVKVTQSSRYLVKRTGEKVFLECVQDMDHENMFWYRQDPGLGLRLIYFSYDVKMKEKGDIPEGYSVSREKKERFSLILESASTNQTSMYLCASSPPGSGANVLTFGAGSRLTVL.

The J gene is TRBJ1-1, the V gene TRBV29-1, with TRBD1 matching 7 bases. CDR1 is SQVTM and CDR2 is ANQGSEA in the germline V gene. The V segment lost 4 bases and the J segment 4 bases; nucleotides outside the gene matches: 9. The CDR3 sequence is 14 residues long. For the CDR3, the DNA is TGCAGCGTTGGCGGGGCAGGGGGTGGCACTGAAGCTTTCTTT. Translated: CSVGGAGGGTEAFF.

The chain employs TRBV9 and TRBJ2-3, with 15 nucleotides matching TRBD2. The CDR3 contains 17 residues. Germline-derived CDR1 and CDR2 are SGDLS and YYNGEE. The V and J ends lost 4 bases and 1 base, in that order; junction bases with no gene match: 4. The CDR3 DNA reads as TGTGCCAGCAGCACCGGACTAGCGGGAGGGGGCACAGATACGCAGTATTTT. This encodes CASSTGLAGGGTDTQYF.

The chain is built from TRBV5-1 and TRBJ2-1; TRBD2 matches at 14 bases. V dropped 5 bases and J dropped 10; count of bases not matched to a gene: 8. The CDR3 has 15 amino acids. Germline lookup yields CDR1 SGHRS and CDR2 YFSETQ. CDR3 protein: CASSTGTSGSWEQFF. The CDR3 nucleotides are TGCGCCAGCAGTACCGGGACTAGCGGGAGCTGGGAGCAGTTCTTC.

This chain joins TRBV5-1 and TRBJ2-5; TRBD2 agrees at 8 bases. CDR3 length equals 16 residues. Per germline, CDR1 SGHRS and CDR2 YFSETQ. Trimming at V came to 4 bases and at J to 2 bases, leaving 10 bases not matched to a gene. Here the CDR3 reads CASSPVSGMQQETQYF. In DNA form, the CDR3 reads TGCGCCAGCAGCCCCGTTAGCGGGATGCAGCAAGAGACCCAGTACTTC.

The chain links TRBV5-6 to TRBJ2-2; 7 nucleotides align to TRBD1. The ends lost 4 bases at V and 7 bases at J; junction bases unmatched: 13. The length of the CDR3 is 16 residues. Germline CDR1 is SGHDT and CDR2 is YYEEEE. CDR3 DNA: TGTGCCAGCAGCCCCCGGCACAGGGGACGGAGCGGGGAGCTGTTTTTT. Its protein is CASSPRHRGRSGELFF.

The CDR3: CAWSPLAVLEQYF. CDR3 sequence (DNA): TGTGCCTGGAGTCCCCTAGCGGTTTTGGAGCAGTACTTC. The chain couples TRBV30 to TRBJ2-7, with 7 bases aligning to TRBD2. Germline CDR1 reads GTSNPN; CDR2 reads SVGIG (reference sequence). V shed 2 bases and J 7 bases; nucleotides not matched to a gene: 8. CDR3 length: 13 residues. Using reference TRBV30 and TRBJ2-7 for the parts outside the CDR3, the full variable domain is SQTIHQWPATLVQPVGSPLSLECTVEGTSNPNLYWYRQAAGRGLQLLFYSVGIGQISSEVPQNLSASRPQDRQFILSSKKLLLSDSGFYLCAWSPLAVLEQYFGPGTRLTVT.